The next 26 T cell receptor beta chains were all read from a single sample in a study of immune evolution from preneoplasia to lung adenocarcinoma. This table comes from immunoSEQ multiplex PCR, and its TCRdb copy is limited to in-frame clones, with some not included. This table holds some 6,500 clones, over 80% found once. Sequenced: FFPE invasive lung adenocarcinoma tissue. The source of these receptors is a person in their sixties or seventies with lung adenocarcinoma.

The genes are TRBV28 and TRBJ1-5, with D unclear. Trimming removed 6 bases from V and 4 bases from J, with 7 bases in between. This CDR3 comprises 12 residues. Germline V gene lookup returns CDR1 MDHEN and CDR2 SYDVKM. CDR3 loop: CASRSTNQPQHF. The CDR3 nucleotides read TGTGCCAGCAGATCCACTAATCAGCCCCAGCATTTT.

CDR3 region: CASSPEGAFYEQYF. The CDR3 DNA reads TGTGCCAGCAGCCCCGAGGGAGCCTTCTACGAGCAGTACTTC. The genes are TRBV7-8 and TRBJ2-7; a possible D gene is TRBD2 (5 bases). The CDR3 loop spans 14 amino acids. Germline loops: CDR1 SGHVS, CDR2 FQNEAQ. The V end was cut by 5 bases, the J end by 3 bases, with 14 bases between. Full variable domain (outside the CDR3, taken from reference TRBV7-8 and TRBJ2-7): GAGVSQSPRYKVAKRGQDVALRCDPISGHVSLFWYQQALGQGPEFLTYFQNEAQLDKSGLPSDRFFAERPEGSVSTLKIQRTQQEDSAVYLCASSPEGAFYEQYFGPGTRLTVT.

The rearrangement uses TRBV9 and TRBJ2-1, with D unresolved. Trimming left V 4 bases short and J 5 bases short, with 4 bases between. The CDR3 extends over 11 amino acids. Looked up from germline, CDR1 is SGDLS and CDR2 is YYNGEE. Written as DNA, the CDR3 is TGTGCCAGCAGCATAAACAATGAGCAGTTCTTC. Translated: CASSINNEQFF.

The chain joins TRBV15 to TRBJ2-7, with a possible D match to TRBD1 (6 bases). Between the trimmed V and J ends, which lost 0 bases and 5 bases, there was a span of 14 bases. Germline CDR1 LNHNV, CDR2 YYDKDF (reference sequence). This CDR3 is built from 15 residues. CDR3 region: CATSRDRGLWDEQYF. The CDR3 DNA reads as TGTGCCACCAGCAGAGACAGGGGCCTATGGGACGAGCAGTACTTC.

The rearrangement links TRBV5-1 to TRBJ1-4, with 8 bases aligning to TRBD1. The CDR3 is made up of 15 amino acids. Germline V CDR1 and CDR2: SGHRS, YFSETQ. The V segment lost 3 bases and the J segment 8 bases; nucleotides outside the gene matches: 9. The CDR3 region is CASSSGTGRREKLFF. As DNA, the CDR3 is TGCGCCAGCAGCTCCGGGACAGGTAGACGAGAAAAACTGTTTTTT.

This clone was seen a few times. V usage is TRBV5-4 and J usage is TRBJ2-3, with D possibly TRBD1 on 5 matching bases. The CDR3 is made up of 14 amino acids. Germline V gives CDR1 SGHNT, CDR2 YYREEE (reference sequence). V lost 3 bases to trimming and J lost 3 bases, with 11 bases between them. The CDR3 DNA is TGTGCCAGCAGCTCCCCTGCAGGGACAGATACGCAGTATTTT. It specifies CASSSPAGTDTQYF.

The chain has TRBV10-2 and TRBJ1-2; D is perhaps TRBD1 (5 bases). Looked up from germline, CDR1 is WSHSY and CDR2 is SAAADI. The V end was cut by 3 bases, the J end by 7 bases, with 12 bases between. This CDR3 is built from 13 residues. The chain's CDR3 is CASSDARAGGYTF. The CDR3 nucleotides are TGCGCCAGCAGTGATGCCAGGGCGGGTGGCTACACCTTC.

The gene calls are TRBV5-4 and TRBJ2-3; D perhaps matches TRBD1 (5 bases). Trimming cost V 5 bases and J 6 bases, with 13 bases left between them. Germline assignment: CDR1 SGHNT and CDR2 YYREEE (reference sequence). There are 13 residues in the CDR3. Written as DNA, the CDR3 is TGTGCCAGCAGACCGACACAGGCGGATACGCAGTATTTT. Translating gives CASRPTQADTQYF.

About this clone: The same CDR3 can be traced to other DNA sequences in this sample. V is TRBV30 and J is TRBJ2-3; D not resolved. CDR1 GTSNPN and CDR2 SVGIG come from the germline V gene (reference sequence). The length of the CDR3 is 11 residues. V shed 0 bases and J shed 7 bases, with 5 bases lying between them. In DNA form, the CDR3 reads TGTGCCTGGAGTGTAGTCTATACGCAGTATTTT. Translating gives CAWSVVYTQYF. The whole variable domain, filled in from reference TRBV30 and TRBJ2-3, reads SQTIHQWPATLVQPVGSPLSLECTVEGTSNPNLYWYRQAAGRGLQLLFYSVGIGQISSEVPQNLSASRPQDRQFILSSKKLLLSDSGFYLCAWSVVYTQYFGPGTRLTVL.

Here the CDR3 reads CASRPGTSLYNEQFF. As DNA, the CDR3 is TGTGCCAGCAGACCCGGGACTAGTCTTTACAATGAGCAGTTCTTC. V is TRBV28 and J is TRBJ2-1; 8 positions match TRBD2. The CDR3 totals 15 residues. V lost 6 bases and J lost 4; bases outside the gene matches: 8. Germline loops: CDR1 MDHEN, CDR2 SYDVKM.

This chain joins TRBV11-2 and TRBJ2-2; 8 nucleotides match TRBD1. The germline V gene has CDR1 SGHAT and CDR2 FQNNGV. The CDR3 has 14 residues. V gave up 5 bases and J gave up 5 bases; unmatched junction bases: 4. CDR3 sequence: CASSLRTGTGELFF. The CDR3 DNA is TGTGCCAGCAGCCTCAGGACAGGGACCGGGGAGCTGTTTTTT.

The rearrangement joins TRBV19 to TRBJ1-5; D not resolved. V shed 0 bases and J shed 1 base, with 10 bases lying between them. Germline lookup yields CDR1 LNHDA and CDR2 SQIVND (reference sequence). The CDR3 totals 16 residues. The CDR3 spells CASSIDPWQSNQPQHF. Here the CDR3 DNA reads TGTGCCAGTAGTATAGATCCTTGGCAAAGCAATCAGCCCCAGCATTTT.

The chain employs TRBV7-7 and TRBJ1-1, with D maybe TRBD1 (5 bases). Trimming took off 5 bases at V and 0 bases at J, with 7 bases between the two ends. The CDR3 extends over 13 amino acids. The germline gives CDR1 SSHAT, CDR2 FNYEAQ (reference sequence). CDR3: CASSMTVNTEAFF. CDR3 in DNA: TGTGCCAGCAGCATGACAGTGAACACTGAAGCTTTCTTT.

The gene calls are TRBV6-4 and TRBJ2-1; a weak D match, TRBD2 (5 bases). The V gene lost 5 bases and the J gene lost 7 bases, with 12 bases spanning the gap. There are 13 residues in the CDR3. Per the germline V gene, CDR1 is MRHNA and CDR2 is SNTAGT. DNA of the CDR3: TGTGCCAGCAGTTCGACCCCGGGGAATGAGCAGTTCTTC. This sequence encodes CASSSTPGNEQFF.

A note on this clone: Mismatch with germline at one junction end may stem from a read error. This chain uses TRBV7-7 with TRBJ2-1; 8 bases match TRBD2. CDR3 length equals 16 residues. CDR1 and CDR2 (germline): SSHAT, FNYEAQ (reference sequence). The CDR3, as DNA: TGTGCTAGCAGCCGTAGCGGGGCAATCTCCTACAATGAGCAGTTCTTC. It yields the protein CASSRSGAISYNEQFF.

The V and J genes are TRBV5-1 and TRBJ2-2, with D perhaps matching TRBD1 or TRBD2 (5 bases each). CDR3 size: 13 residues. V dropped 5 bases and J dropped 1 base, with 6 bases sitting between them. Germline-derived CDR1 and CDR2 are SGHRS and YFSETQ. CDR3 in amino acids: CASRRGNTGELFF. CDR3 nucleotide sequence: TGCGCCAGCAGGAGGGGGAACACCGGGGAGCTGTTTTTT.

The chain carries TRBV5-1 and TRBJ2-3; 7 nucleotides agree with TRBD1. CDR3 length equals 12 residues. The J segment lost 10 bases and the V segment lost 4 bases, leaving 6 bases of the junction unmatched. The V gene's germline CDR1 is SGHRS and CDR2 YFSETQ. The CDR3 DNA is TGCGCCAGCAGCGAACCGGGACAGCCGCAGTATTTT. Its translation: CASSEPGQPQYF.

The CDR3 spells CASSLAGRSYNEQFF. The CDR3 nucleotides are TGCGCCAGCAGCTTAGCAGGGAGATCCTACAATGAGCAGTTCTTC. The chain is built from TRBV5-1 and TRBJ2-1; D possibly uses TRBD1 or TRBD2 (5 bases each). V was trimmed by 2 bases and J by 1 base, leaving 10 bases between them. The CDR3 totals 15 residues. The germline CDR1 and CDR2 sequences are SGHRS and YFSETQ.

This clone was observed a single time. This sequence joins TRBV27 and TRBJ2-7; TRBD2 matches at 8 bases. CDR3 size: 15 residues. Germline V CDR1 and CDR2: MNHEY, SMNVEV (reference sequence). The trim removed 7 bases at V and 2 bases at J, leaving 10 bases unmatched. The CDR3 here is CASTSSGSGTYEQYF. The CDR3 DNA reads TGTGCCAGCACCTCGAGCGGGAGCGGCACCTACGAGCAGTACTTC.

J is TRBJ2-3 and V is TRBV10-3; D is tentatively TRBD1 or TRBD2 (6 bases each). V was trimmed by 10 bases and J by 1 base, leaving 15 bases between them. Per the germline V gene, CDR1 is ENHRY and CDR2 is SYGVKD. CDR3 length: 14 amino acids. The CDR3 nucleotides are TGTGCCACCGAAGGGGGGACGGGCACAGATACGCAGTATTTT. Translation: CATEGGTGTDTQYF.

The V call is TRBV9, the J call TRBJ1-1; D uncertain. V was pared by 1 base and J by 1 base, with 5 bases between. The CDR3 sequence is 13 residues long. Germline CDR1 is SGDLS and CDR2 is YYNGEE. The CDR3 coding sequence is TGTGCCAGCAGCGTAACAGAGAACACTGAAGCTTTCTTT. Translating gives CASSVTENTEAFF.

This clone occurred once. For the CDR3, the DNA is TGTGCCAGCAGTGACTCTACTAGCGGGAGTGATGAGCAGTTCTTC. Protein product: CASSDSTSGSDEQFF. The genes are TRBV6-4 and TRBJ2-1, with 11 bases aligning to TRBD2. V lost 0 bases, J lost 8 bases, and 3 bases stayed unmatched. CDR3 length: 15 amino acids. Germline V gene lookup returns CDR1 MRHNA and CDR2 SNTAGT.

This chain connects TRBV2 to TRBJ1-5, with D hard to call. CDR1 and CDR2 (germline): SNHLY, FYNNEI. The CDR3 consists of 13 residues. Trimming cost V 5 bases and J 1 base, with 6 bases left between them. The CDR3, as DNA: TGTGCCAGCAGTTTGGACAGCAATCAGCCCCAGCATTTT. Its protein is CASSLDSNQPQHF.

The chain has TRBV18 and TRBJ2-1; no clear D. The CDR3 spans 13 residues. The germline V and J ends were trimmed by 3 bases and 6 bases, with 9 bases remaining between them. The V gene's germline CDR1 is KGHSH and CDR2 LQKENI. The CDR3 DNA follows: TGTGCCAGCTCACCGTATCTCTCCAATGAGCAGTTCTTC. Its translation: CASSPYLSNEQFF.

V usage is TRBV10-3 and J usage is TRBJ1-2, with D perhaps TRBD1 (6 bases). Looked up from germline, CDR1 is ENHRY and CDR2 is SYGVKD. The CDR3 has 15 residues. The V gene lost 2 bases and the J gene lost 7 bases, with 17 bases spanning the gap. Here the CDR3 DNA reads TGTGCCATCAGTGAGACCCCGACAGGTACTAGTGGCTACACCTTC. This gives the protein CAISETPTGTSGYTF.

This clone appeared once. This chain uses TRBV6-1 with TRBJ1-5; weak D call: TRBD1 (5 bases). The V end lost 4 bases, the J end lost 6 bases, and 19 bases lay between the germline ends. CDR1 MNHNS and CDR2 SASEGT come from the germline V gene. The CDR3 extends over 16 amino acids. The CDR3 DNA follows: TGTGCCAGCAGTGGGTTTGAGATATCAAGGGGTCAGCCCCAGCATTTT. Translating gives CASSGFEISRGQPQHF.